The count of the clone carrying this T cell receptor (beta chain) is one. The data originate from a study of blood T cell repertoires in COVID-19. Study-level background: Specimens from acute and convalescent COVID-19 originated in the United States, Italy and Spain. Nucleic acid was either cDNA or gDNA, and it came from T cells, B-cell-depleted T cells, or PBMCs.

Authors' data handling: The authors estimated nucleated cell counts from reference gene primer amplification. Assay used: immunoSEQ multiplex PCR; TCRdb lists only in-frame clones, some missing. Clone size and V and J calls were adopted from that table, with D and trimming inferred from the DNA. The repertoire includes about 240,000 clones, roughly 90% of them detected once, and approximately 7.5% sits in the top ten. Germline values: CDR1 SGHRS, CDR2 YFSETQ. CDR3 length: 17 amino acids. V gave up 4 bases and J gave up 10 bases; unmatched junction bases: 17. Sequencing input: peripheral blood. The TCR originated in a man between 60 and 70 years old who had recovered from COVID-19. The chain has TRBV5-1 and TRBJ1-6; 7 nucleotides line up with TRBD1. CDR3 amino acids: CASSPRGGTGDISPLHF. Written as DNA, the CDR3 is TGCGCCAGCAGCCCAAGGGGAGGAACAGGGGACATCTCACCCCTCCACTTT.